Below are 27 T cell receptor beta chains sequenced from a single sample in a study of human versus mouse CDR3 diversity and MHC coevolution. Measured with immunoSEQ multiplex PCR; TCRdb has only the in-frame clones, and not every one. Of around 59,000 clones listed, 94% are singletons. The specimen was naive CD4+ T cells from blood. Regarding subset: CD45RO-negative CD62L-positive naive CD4 T cells. The receptors were gathered from a person aged 55-75 years in good health.

This clone appeared a single time. The CDR3 protein is CASSLDGPSYNEQFF. The CDR3 DNA sequence: TGCGCCAGCAGCTTGGATGGGCCCTCCTACAATGAGCAGTTCTTC. The chain recombines TRBV5-1 with TRBJ2-1; D is ambiguous. With 0 bases removed from V and 0 bases from J, the gap between germline ends came to 7 bases. This CDR3 contains 15 residues. Germline V CDR1 and CDR2: SGHRS, YFSETQ.

The CDR3 sequence: CASSARDRGHEQYF. Written as DNA, the CDR3 is TGTGCCAGCAGCGCCCGGGACAGGGGACACGAGCAGTACTTC. V usage is TRBV7-2 and J usage is TRBJ2-7; 10 nucleotides agree with TRBD1. V lost 5 bases and J lost 5; bases outside the gene matches: 6. The CDR3 loop spans 14 amino acids. The germline CDR1 and CDR2 sequences are SGHTA and FQGNSA.

The V call is TRBV27, the J call TRBJ2-1; TRBD2 is a possible D gene (6 bases). Trimming shortened V by 3 bases and J by 0 bases, and 12 bases separated the two germline ends. The germline gives CDR1 MNHEY, CDR2 SMNVEV (reference sequence). The CDR3 runs to 16 residues. The CDR3 sequence: CASSLRRGSSYNEQFF. The CDR3 nucleotides read TGTGCCAGCAGTTTGAGGAGGGGCAGCTCCTACAATGAGCAGTTCTTC.

This clone was observed a handful of times. The chain links TRBV19 to TRBJ2-2; D perhaps matches TRBD2 (5 bases). The V gene's germline CDR1 is LNHDA and CDR2 SQIVND (reference sequence). The CDR3 is 13 amino acids. The V end was cut by 4 bases, the J end by 6 bases, with 9 bases between. The CDR3 bases are TGTGCCAGTAGTACCACTAGTGCCGGGGAGCTGTTTTTT. Protein product: CASSTTSAGELFF.

The chain combines TRBV9 with TRBJ1-1; 8 bases match TRBD1. The CDR3 covers 18 residues. Trimming at V came to 1 base and at J to 0 bases, leaving 11 bases not matched to a gene. Per the germline V gene, CDR1 is SGDLS and CDR2 is YYNGEE. The CDR3 reads CASSVSTATGVLNTEAFF. CDR3 sequence (DNA): TGTGCCAGCAGCGTAAGTACGGCGACAGGGGTCCTGAACACTGAAGCTTTCTTT.

V usage is TRBV12-5 and J usage is TRBJ1-2; a weak D match, TRBD1 (5 bases). V was clipped by 1 base and J by 7 bases, with 13 bases between them. Germline CDR1 LGHNT, CDR2 FRNRAP. This CDR3 comprises 14 residues. The CDR3 bases are TGTGCTAGTGGTTTGGCCCCAGGGCCCTTTGGCTACACCTTC. This sequence encodes CASGLAPGPFGYTF. The full variable domain, with the rest looked up from reference TRBV12-5 and TRBJ1-2, is DARVTQTPRHKVTEMGQEVTMRCQPILGHNTVFWYRQTMMQGLELLAYFRNRAPLDDSGMPKDRFSAEMPDATLATLKIQPSEPRDSAVYFCASGLAPGPFGYTFGSGTRLTVV.

On this clone itself: Other DNA variants within this sample encode the same CDR3. The V gene is TRBV11-2, the J gene TRBJ1-5; the D gene is possibly TRBD1 (5 bases). The CDR3 covers 13 residues. From germline, CDR1 is SGHAT and CDR2 FQNNGV. Trimming stripped 1 base from V and 7 bases from J, with 8 bases between. The CDR3 loop is CASSLARGQPQHF. The CDR3 DNA follows: TGTGCCAGCAGCTTAGCGCGGGGCCAGCCCCAGCATTTT.

V gene TRBV9 combines with J gene TRBJ2-1; 8 nucleotides match TRBD2. Germline values: CDR1 SGDLS, CDR2 YYNGEE. There are 16 residues in the CDR3. Trimming removed 3 bases from V and 3 bases from J; junction bases left unmatched: 8. The CDR3 coding sequence is TGTGCCAGCAGCGCTTCCTTCGCGGGGGGCTACAATGAGCAGTTCTTC. This gives the protein CASSASFAGGYNEQFF.

The J gene is TRBJ2-5, the V gene TRBV19; 7 bases map to TRBD1. The V segment lost 6 bases and the J segment 2 bases; nucleotides outside the gene matches: 9. Germline V gene lookup returns CDR1 LNHDA and CDR2 SQIVND (reference sequence). The CDR3 totals 15 residues. The CDR3 coding sequence is TGTGCCAGTAGCCTCTCACAGGGGCCGCAAGAGACCCAGTACTTC. It encodes CASSLSQGPQETQYF.

This chain links TRBV27 with TRBJ1-4; no definite D call. The CDR3 loop spans 13 amino acids. V dropped 3 bases and J dropped 0 bases, with 2 bases sitting between them. CDR1 and CDR2 (germline): MNHEY, SMNVEV (reference sequence). The CDR3 DNA is TGTGCCAGCAGTTTCTCAACTAATGAAAAACTGTTTTTT. Encoded protein: CASSFSTNEKLFF.

The chain links TRBV15 to TRBJ1-4; 11 nucleotides agree with TRBD1. The CDR3 consists of 14 residues. Germline V gives CDR1 LNHNV, CDR2 YYDKDF (reference sequence). Unmatched junction bases numbered 1, after V lost 3 bases and J lost 7 bases. CDR3 in DNA: TGTGCCACCAGCAGGGGACAGGGGGTTGAAAAACTGTTTTTT. Translation gives CATSRGQGVEKLFF. The complete variable domain, with remaining parts taken from reference TRBV15 and TRBJ1-4, reads DAMVIQNPRYQVTQFGKPVTLSCSQTLNHNVMYWYQQKSSQAPKLLFHYYDKDFNNEADTPDNFQSRRPNTSFCFLDIRSPGLGDTAMYLCATSRGQGVEKLFFGSGTQLSVL.

Concerning this clone: A junction boundary mismatches the germline segment, possibly from a read error. This CDR3 is CTSSEGENNQPRHF. The CDR3 DNA reads as TGTACCAGCAGTGAAGGGGAGAACAATCAGCCCCGGCATTTT. This chain links TRBV2 with TRBJ1-5, with D possibly matching TRBD1 (5 bases). The germline V gene has CDR1 SNHLY and CDR2 FYNNEI. This CDR3 is 14 amino acids long.

This chain connects TRBV9 to TRBJ1-3; possibly TRBD1 for D (5 bases). Trimming removed 0 bases from V and 3 bases from J, with 19 bases in between. The germline gives CDR1 SGDLS, CDR2 YYNGEE. This CDR3 region has 18 residues. The CDR3 bases are TGTGCCAGCAGCGTAGGGCCGAGCCAGGGATTTAGTGGAAACACCATATATTTT. Protein sequence: CASSVGPSQGFSGNTIYF.

The chain recombines TRBV6-1 with TRBJ1-5, with 7 bases lining up with TRBD1. The germline CDR1 and CDR2 sequences are MNHNS and SASEGT. The J segment lost 0 bases and the V segment lost 4 bases, leaving 3 bases of the junction unmatched. The CDR3 is made up of 15 amino acids. The CDR3 spells CASSVRQGSNQPQHF. As DNA, the CDR3 is TGTGCCAGCAGTGTAAGACAGGGTAGCAATCAGCCCCAGCATTTT.

This clone appeared a few times. The chain combines TRBV19 with TRBJ1-5; D possibly corresponds to TRBD1 (5 bases). The ends were cut back, 7 bases at V and 6 bases at J, with 19 bases in the middle. The length of the CDR3 is 15 residues. CDR1 is LNHDA, CDR2 SQIVND, per germline (reference sequence). The CDR3: CASKDGGGVVQPQHF. In DNA, the CDR3 is TGTGCCAGTAAGGATGGCGGAGGGGTAGTTCAGCCCCAGCATTTT.

The chain links TRBV19 to TRBJ1-1; D may be TRBD1 (6 bases). Trimming took 10 bases from V and 3 from J, leaving 12 bases between them. Germline CDR1 LNHDA, CDR2 SQIVND (reference sequence). The CDR3 length is 12 residues. CDR3 bases: TGTGCCATATCGAAGGGGGACACTGAAGCTTTCTTT. It is translated as CAISKGDTEAFF. Supplemented by reference TRBV19 and TRBJ1-1, the full variable domain reads DGGITQSPKYLFRKEGQNVTLSCEQNLNHDAMYWYRQDPGQGLRLIYYSQIVNDFQKGDIAEGYSVSREKKESFPLTVTSAQKNPTAFYLCAISKGDTEAFFGQGTRLTVV.

This chain uses TRBV19 with TRBJ1-1; D remains unclear. The CDR3 totals 13 residues. The germline V gene encodes CDR1 LNHDA and CDR2 SQIVND (reference sequence). Deletions cut 3 bases from V and 1 base from J, with 6 bases between. Here the CDR3 DNA reads TGTGCCAGTAGTATTCCCCAGAACACTGAAGCTTTCTTT. Encoded protein: CASSIPQNTEAFF.

The chain uses TRBV9 and TRBJ1-3, with D perhaps matching TRBD1 (6 bases). Germline V gene sequence: CDR1 SGDLS, CDR2 YYNGEE. The CDR3 runs to 16 residues. Trimming left V 4 bases short and J 0 bases short, with 14 bases between. The CDR3 here is CASSKWDTSSGNTIYF. The CDR3 DNA reads TGTGCCAGCAGCAAGTGGGACACCAGCTCTGGAAACACCATATATTTT.

This chain connects TRBV9 to TRBJ2-1, with D possibly being TRBD2 (5 bases). V gave up 4 bases and J gave up 3 bases, with 11 bases separating them. The germline CDR1 and CDR2 sequences are SGDLS and YYNGEE. The CDR3 is made up of 14 amino acids. CDR3 DNA sequence: TGTGCCAGCAGCTCAAGCGGAGGCTACAATGAGCAGTTCTTC. This sequence encodes CASSSSGGYNEQFF.

The V gene is TRBV5-1, the J gene TRBJ1-1, with 8 nucleotides matching TRBD1. CDR3 size: 16 residues. The germline V gene has CDR1 SGHRS and CDR2 YFSETQ. The V gene end was trimmed by 4 bases and the J gene end by 2 bases; junction bases not matched to a gene: 10. In DNA form, the CDR3 reads TGCGCCAGCAGCGGTGGGCCCCAGGGGGCCAACACTGAAGCTTTCTTT. This sequence encodes CASSGGPQGANTEAFF.

J is TRBJ1-1 and V is TRBV30, with 7 bases fitting TRBD1. The CDR3 contains 13 residues. Germline lookup yields CDR1 GTSNPN and CDR2 SVGIG (reference sequence). This chain's CDR3 is CAQNRGEGTEAFF. For the CDR3, the DNA is TGTGCGCAGAACAGGGGCGAGGGCACTGAAGCTTTCTTT. The full variable domain, its missing parts supplied by reference TRBV30 and TRBJ1-1, is SQTIHQWPATLVQPVGSPLSLECTVEGTSNPNLYWYRQAAGRGLQLLFYSVGIGQISSEVPQNLSASRPQDRQFILSSKKLLLSDSGFYLCAQNRGEGTEAFFGQGTRLTVV.

This sequence joins TRBV19 and TRBJ2-2, with D tentatively TRBD1 (6 bases). The CDR3 runs to 15 residues. Germline lookup yields CDR1 LNHDA and CDR2 SQIVND (reference sequence). Trimming shortened V by 4 bases and J by 6 bases, and 15 bases separated the two germline ends. CDR3 sequence: CASSKLSPGAGELFF. The CDR3 bases are TGTGCCAGTAGTAAACTATCCCCAGGGGCCGGGGAGCTGTTTTTT.

J is TRBJ2-3 and V is TRBV6-6; maybe TRBD2 (6 bases). Germline values: CDR1 MNHNY, CDR2 SVGAGI (reference sequence). V lost 4 bases to trimming and J lost 2 bases, with 13 bases between them. This CDR3 has 15 residues. In nucleotides, the CDR3 is TGTGCCAGCAGTTCTGGTCGGGAGAACACAGATACGCAGTATTTT. Its translation is CASSSGRENTDTQYF.

The rearrangement links TRBV25-1 to TRBJ2-7, with 9 bases fitting TRBD1. Unmatched junction bases numbered 3, after V lost 1 base and J lost 5 bases. The CDR3 is 14 residues long. CDR1 and CDR2 from the germline V gene are MGHDK and SYGVNS. The CDR3 DNA is TGTGCCAGCAGTGAATCACAGGGGGCGGACGAGCAGTACTTC. Protein product: CASSESQGADEQYF.

V is TRBV19 and J is TRBJ2-3; possibly TRBD1 for D (6 bases). Trimming removed 5 bases at V and 9 bases at J, with 18 bases between. Germline CDR1 and CDR2: LNHDA and SQIVND (reference sequence). The CDR3 loop spans 14 amino acids. The DNA for the CDR3 is TGTGCCAGTAGTCCGACAGGAGACAAGGGAACGCAGTATTTT. Its translation is CASSPTGDKGTQYF.

The J gene is TRBJ1-4, the V gene TRBV14; D is ambiguous. Germline CDR1 is SGHDN and CDR2 is FVKESK. Trimming removed 1 base at V and 0 bases at J, with 6 bases between. The CDR3 has 15 residues. The CDR3 bases are TGTGCCAGCAGCCAAGCCACACCAACTAATGAAAAACTGTTTTTT. Residues: CASSQATPTNEKLFF.

The chain combines TRBV29-1 with TRBJ2-5, with D possibly TRBD2 on 6 matching bases. CDR1 and CDR2 from the germline V gene are SQVTM and ANQGSEA. This CDR3 comprises 11 residues. Trimming pared 6 bases from V and 4 bases from J, leaving 9 bases between. In nucleotides, the CDR3 is TGCAGCGTACGGGAGCCAGAGACCCAGTACTTC. Residues: CSVREPETQYF.